The present T cell receptor (beta chain) was sequenced within a study of tumor-infiltrating lymphocytes in localized non-small cell lung cancer. The CDR3 has 13 amino acids. Germline CDR1 MNHNS, CDR2 SASEGT. Trimming pared 5 bases from V and 4 bases from J, leaving 11 bases between. The assay was immunoSEQ multiplex PCR, and TCRdb's table has in-frame clones only and misses some. The sample has about 9,200 clones, about four fifths seen once. As regards this clone: Its antigen is not known.

The study, taken as a whole, reports: Technical variation could not be separated from intratumor heterogeneity here. Compared with uninvolved lung, tumors showed higher T cell infiltration by TCRbeta sequencing. TCR sequencing covered a subset of patients with enough tissue.

This receptor was taken from a human donor with non-small cell lung cancer. The chain uses TRBV6-1 and TRBJ2-5, with a weak D call TRBD1 (6 bases). The sample was uninvolved lung tissue not adjacent to the tumor. CDR3 amino acids: CASSNTGIETQYF. The CDR3 coding sequence is TGTGCCAGCAGTAATACAGGGATAGAGACCCAGTACTTC.